This is a list of T cell receptor beta chains from one sample in a study of T cell repertoires in cytomegalovirus infection. TCRdb itself ran the reads through MiXCR, one entry per CDR3 protein. The sample shows around 740,000 distinct CDR3 sequences, roughly 36% of them seen only once. The sample comprised PBMCs. Source of these receptors: a human donor in good health (CMV status not recorded). Some clones in this sample may be carry-over from other donors' samples. The CDR3 runs from the conserved cysteine through the conserved F or W. Rows give clone size only sometimes, using once, few, many, or a class for an expanded clone.

J: TRBJ2-7; size: NA; V: TRBV29-1; CDR3: CSVADKYEQYF
J: TRBJ1-5; size: few; V: TRBV28; CDR3: CASSGRWGEDHQPQHF
J: TRBJ2-1; size: few; V: TRBV7-8; CDR3: CASSLRLAGGLGSYNEQFF
J: TRBJ1-1; size: NA; V: TRBV5-5; CDR3: CASQRGGEAFF
J: TRBJ1-3; size: NA; V: TRBV7-2; CDR3: CASSLFLQGETLNTIYF
J: TRBJ1-5; size: many; V: TRBV28; CDR3: CASSSGPTTNQPQHF
J: TRBJ1-1; size: NA; V: TRBV12-3/TRBV12-4; CDR3: CASSHGQRETEAFF
J: TRBJ2-1; size: NA; V: TRBV2; CDR3: CASSGPGLAGTNEQFF
J: TRBJ2-7; size: NA; V: TRBV6-2/TRBV6-3; CDR3: CASMNGGTVNYEQSF
J: TRBJ2-2; size: NA; V: TRBV10-3; CDR3: CAIGGTALGTGELFF
J: TRBJ1-6; size: NA; V: TRBV19; CDR3: CASSIYNSPLHF
J: TRBJ1-1; size: many; V: TRBV7-2; CDR3: CASSLVGMVEAFF
J: TRBJ2-1; size: NA; V: TRBV20-1; CDR3: CSARDIGGWLDEQFF
J: TRBJ2-5; size: few; V: TRBV7-9; CDR3: CASSYRDREETQYF
J: TRBJ2-5; size: many; V: TRBV28; CDR3: CASSLSGGAQETQYF
J: TRBJ1-5; size: NA; V: TRBV28; CDR3: CASKTGGGQPQHF
J: TRBJ2-5; size: NA; V: TRBV6-5; CDR3: CASTPAYQETQYF
J: TRBJ2-1; size: NA; V: TRBV24-1; CDR3: CATSDRSGRPANEQFF
J: TRBJ2-1; size: NA; V: TRBV4-2; CDR3: CASSQDRRTGGYNEQFF
J: TRBJ1-1; size: few; V: TRBV2; CDR3: CASSKRTGGETEAFF
J: TRBJ2-5; size: NA; V: TRBV29-1; CDR3: CSVDLRETQYF
J: TRBJ1-5; size: few; V: TRBV7-2; CDR3: CASSLDRISPQHF
J: TRBJ2-1; size: few; V: TRBV4-1; CDR3: CASSQLRGGRNEQFF
J: TRBJ2-7; size: NA; V: TRBV5-1; CDR3: CASSSGLAGGGEQYF
J: TRBJ1-1; size: NA; V: TRBV10-3; CDR3: CAHGRGPDTEALF
J: TRBJ1-1; size: NA; V: TRBV18; CDR3: CASSPLGTPGGWDTEAFF
J: TRBJ1-1; size: NA; V: TRBV18; CDR3: CASSPRDIREAFF
J: TRBJ1-5; size: NA; V: TRBV6-6; CDR3: CASRTPGQSNQPQHF
J: TRBJ2-5; size: once; V: TRBV7-2; CDR3: CASSGWGWAETQYF
J: TRBJ2-3; size: NA; V: TRBV5-5; CDR3: CASSWRTRGGATDTQYF
J: TRBJ2-1; size: few; V: TRBV7-6; CDR3: CASSFGTYNEQFF
J: TRBJ2-2; size: once; V: TRBV6-6; CDR3: CASSDVSNPNTGELFF
J: TRBJ2-1; size: NA; V: TRBV4-1; CDR3: CASSQDRGRLNEQFF
J: TRBJ1-2; size: NA; V: TRBV9; CDR3: CASSVVGGKVSYGYTF